This T cell receptor beta chain was observed in a study of T cells in Graves' hyperthyroidism and ophthalmopathy. Each diagnosis was grounded in clinical symptoms, serum thyroxine and TRAb, thyroid ultrasound, and orbital computed tomography. The CDR3 regions of TCR beta were amplified from RNA transcripts. The TCR CDR3 was amplified in a first-round RT-PCR using the HTBI primer set. Each CDR3 protein gets one entry after TCRdb re-called the multiplex PCR reads with MiXCR. The table has hundreds of thousands of distinct CDR3 sequences, less than 45% seen once. This clonotype turned up a few times. The clonotype comes from an adult man with Graves' disease, either hyperthyroidism or ophthalmopathy (not recorded which). Material for sequencing was peripheral blood or thyroid tissue (not recorded which).

CDR3: CASSQAHRKNYGYTF. The CDR3 region has the DNA TGTGCCAGCAGCCAAGCTCACAGGAAGAACTATGGCTACACCTTC. The rearrangement uses TRBV3-1 and TRBJ1-2; TRBD1 might be the D (5 bases). CDR1 is LGHDT and CDR2 is YNNKEL in the germline V gene (reference sequence). Trimming cost V 1 base and J 2 bases, with 11 bases left between them. This CDR3 has 15 amino acids.